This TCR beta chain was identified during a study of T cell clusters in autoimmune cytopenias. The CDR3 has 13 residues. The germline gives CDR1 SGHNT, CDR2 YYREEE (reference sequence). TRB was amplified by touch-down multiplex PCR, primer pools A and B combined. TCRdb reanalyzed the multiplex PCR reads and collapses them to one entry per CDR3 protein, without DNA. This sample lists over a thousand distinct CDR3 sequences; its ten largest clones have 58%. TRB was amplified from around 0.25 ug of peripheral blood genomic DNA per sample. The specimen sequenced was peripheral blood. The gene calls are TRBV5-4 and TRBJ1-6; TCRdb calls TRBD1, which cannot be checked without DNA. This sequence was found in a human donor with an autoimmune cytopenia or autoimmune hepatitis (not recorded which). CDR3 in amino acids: CASRPTGSPPLHF.